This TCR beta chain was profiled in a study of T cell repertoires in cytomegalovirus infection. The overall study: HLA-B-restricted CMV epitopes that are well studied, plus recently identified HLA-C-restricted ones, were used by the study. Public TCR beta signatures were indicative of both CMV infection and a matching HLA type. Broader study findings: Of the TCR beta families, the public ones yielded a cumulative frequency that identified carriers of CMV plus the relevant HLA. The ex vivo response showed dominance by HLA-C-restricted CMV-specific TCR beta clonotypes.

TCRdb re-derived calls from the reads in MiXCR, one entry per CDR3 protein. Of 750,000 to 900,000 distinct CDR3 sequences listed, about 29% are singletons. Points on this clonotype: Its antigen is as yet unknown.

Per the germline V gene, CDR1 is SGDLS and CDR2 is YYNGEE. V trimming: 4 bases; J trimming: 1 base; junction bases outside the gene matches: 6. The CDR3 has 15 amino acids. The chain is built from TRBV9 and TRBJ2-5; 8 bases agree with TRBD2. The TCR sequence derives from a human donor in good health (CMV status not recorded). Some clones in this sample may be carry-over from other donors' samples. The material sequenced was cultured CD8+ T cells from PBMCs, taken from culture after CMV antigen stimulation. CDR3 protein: CASSIGGAFQETQYF. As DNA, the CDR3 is TGTGCCAGCAGCATCGGGGGGGCGTTCCAAGAGACCCAGTACTTC.